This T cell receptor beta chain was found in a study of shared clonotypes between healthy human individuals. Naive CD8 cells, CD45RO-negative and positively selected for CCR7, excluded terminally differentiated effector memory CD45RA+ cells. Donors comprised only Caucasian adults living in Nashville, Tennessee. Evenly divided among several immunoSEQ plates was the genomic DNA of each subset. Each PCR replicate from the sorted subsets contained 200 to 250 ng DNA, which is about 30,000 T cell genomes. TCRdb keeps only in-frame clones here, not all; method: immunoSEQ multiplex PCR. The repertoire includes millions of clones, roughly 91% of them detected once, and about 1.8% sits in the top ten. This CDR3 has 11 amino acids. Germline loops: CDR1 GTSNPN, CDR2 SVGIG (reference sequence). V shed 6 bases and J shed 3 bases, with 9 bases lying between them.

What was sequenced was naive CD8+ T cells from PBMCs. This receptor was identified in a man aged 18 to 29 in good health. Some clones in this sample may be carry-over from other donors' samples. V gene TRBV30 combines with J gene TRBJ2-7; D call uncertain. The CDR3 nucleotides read TGTGCCTGCCTGGCCCACTACGAGCAGTACTTC. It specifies CACLAHYEQYF.